Shown below are 3 T cell receptor beta chains from a single sample sequenced in a study of cytomegalovirus exposure and HLA in healthy donors. With 60 Vbeta and 13 Jbeta primers, the PCR was carried out. Data came from immunoSEQ multiplex PCR; TCRdb stores just in-frame clones and leaves some out. The sample comprises fewer than 200,000 clones, 68% of which are singletons, and 2.8% rests with the top ten. Sequenced: PBMCs. The receptors shown here come from a woman between 40 and 55 years old in good health and CMV-seropositive.

This chain links TRBV7-9 with TRBJ2-1; TRBD2 matches 8 bases. The CDR3 covers 19 residues. Losses at the gene ends were 2 bases for V and 1 base for J; bases not matched to a gene: 13. Germline V gene data show CDR1 as SEHNR and CDR2 as FQNEAQ (reference sequence). Written as DNA, the CDR3 is TGTGCCAGCAGCTTATCCAGCGGGAGAGGGGTGGGGTCCTACAATGAGCAGTTCTTC. Its translation: CASSLSSGRGVGSYNEQFF.

The chain links TRBV20-1 to TRBJ2-5, with D uncertain. This CDR3 is 11 amino acids long. The V and J ends lost 4 bases and 1 base respectively, with 4 bases between them. Germline CDR1 and CDR2: DFQATT and SNEGSKA (reference sequence). The CDR3 here is CSATSQETQYF. The DNA of the CDR3 is TGCAGTGCTACCAGCCAAGAGACCCAGTACTTC.

J is TRBJ1-6 and V is TRBV5-1, with D tentatively TRBD1 (5 bases). This CDR3 region has 15 residues. V lost 1 base and J 7 bases, leaving 12 bases between the germline ends. The germline CDR1 and CDR2 sequences are SGHRS and YFSETQ. CDR3 residues: CASSLNSGHNSPLHF. DNA for the CDR3: TGCGCCAGCAGCTTGAATTCAGGGCACAATTCACCCCTCCACTTT.